This TCR beta chain comes out of a study of cytomegalovirus exposure and HLA in healthy donors. Overall study findings and caveats: Confirmation in vitro established that three CMV-associated chains were specific for CMV antigens. Relative to the roughly 700-donor mean, N-insertions were reportedly fewer in an Asian-associated ancestry cluster in a later analysis.

PCR employed 60 Vbeta and 13 Jbeta primers. Produced via immunoSEQ multiplex PCR; TCRdb's table is partial and in-frame only. Of roughly 110,000 clones detected, 82% appear once; the ten largest clones hold just under 2.5%. V gave up 0 bases and J gave up 2 bases, with 7 bases separating them. This CDR3 is built from 14 residues. From germline, CDR1 is SGHRS and CDR2 YFSETQ. On this clone: The target antigen is unknown.

This receptor was identified in a young woman in good health and CMV-seronegative. V usage is TRBV5-1 and J usage is TRBJ2-3; TRBD2 is a possible D gene (6 bases). Material for sequencing was PBMCs. CDR3: CASSLGGDTDTQYF. CDR3 sequence (DNA): TGCGCCAGCAGCTTGGGCGGGGACACAGATACGCAGTATTTT. Together with reference TRBV5-1 and TRBJ2-3, the CDR3 gives the full variable domain: KAGVTQTPRYLIKTRGQQVTLSCSPISGHRSVSWYQQTPGQGLQFLFEYFSETQRNKGNFPGRFSGRQFSNSRSEMNVSTLELGDSALYLCASSLGGDTDTQYFGPGTRLTVL.